The next 27 T cell receptor beta chains were all read from a single sample in a study of blood T cell repertoires in COVID-19. Data came from immunoSEQ multiplex PCR; TCRdb stores just in-frame clones and leaves some out. Of 250,000 to 350,000 clones detected, about 81% appear once; the ten largest clones hold more than 1.1%. Sequencing input: peripheral blood. Receptors originate from a human donor with COVID-19, enrolled during active disease. The donor label of this sample is uncertain.

The chain joins TRBV19 to TRBJ2-5, with 8 positions matching TRBD2. This CDR3 spans 16 amino acids. V lost 4 bases and J lost 4; bases outside the gene matches: 11. Per the germline V gene, CDR1 is LNHDA and CDR2 is SQIVND (reference sequence). Written as DNA, the CDR3 is TGTGCCAGTAGTACCCTCCCGGGACTAGTGACAGAGACCCAGTACTTC. This gives the protein CASSTLPGLVTETQYF. Using reference TRBV19 and TRBJ2-5 for the parts outside the CDR3, the full variable domain is DGGITQSPKYLFRKEGQNVTLSCEQNLNHDAMYWYRQDPGQGLRLIYYSQIVNDFQKGDIAEGYSVSREKKESFPLTVTSAQKNPTAFYLCASSTLPGLVTETQYFGPGTRLLVL.

The rearrangement uses TRBV23-1 and TRBJ2-7, with TRBD2 as a possible D gene (8 bases). TRBV23-1 is given ORF status, its function remaining uncertain. The CDR3 length is 18 residues. Trimming pared 5 bases from V and 3 bases from J, leaving 26 bases between. DNA for the CDR3: TGCGCCAGCAGTTACCGGGGGGGGGCGCAGGGGGGCCTCTACGAGCAGTACTTC. It encodes CASSYRGGAQGGLYEQYF.

The gene calls are TRBV28 and TRBJ1-5; TRBD1 matches at 8 bases. V shed 7 bases, J shed 6 bases, and the junction held 11 bases outside the gene matches. Germline V gives CDR1 MDHEN, CDR2 SYDVKM. The CDR3 extends over 15 amino acids. In DNA form, the CDR3 reads TGTGCCAGCACCCCTACAGGGGGGACCAGTCAGCCCCAGCATTTT. Translating it yields CASTPTGGTSQPQHF.

This clone is termed medium-sized. This chain links TRBV7-2 with TRBJ1-2; D is uncertain. The germline V and J ends were trimmed by 0 bases and 4 bases, with 6 bases remaining between them. There are 13 residues in the CDR3. Per the germline V gene, CDR1 is SGHTA and CDR2 is FQGNSA. DNA of the CDR3: TGTGCCAGCAGCTTAGCAGGGAGCTATGGCTACACCTTC. Its protein is CASSLAGSYGYTF.

V and J are TRBV2 and TRBJ2-2; possible D gene TRBD2, 6 bases. Germline assignment: CDR1 SNHLY and CDR2 FYNNEI. V was trimmed by 7 bases and J by 6 bases, leaving 18 bases between them. The CDR3 sequence is 15 residues long. The CDR3 DNA reads as TGTGCCAGCAACGAGGGACTCCGAACGGCCGGGGAGCTGTTTTTT. Its translation is CASNEGLRTAGELFF.

This chain links TRBV2 with TRBJ2-3; 8 bases fit TRBD2. The V and J ends lost 7 bases and 4 bases, in that order; junction bases with no gene match: 13. CDR3 size: 16 residues. Germline V gene sequence: CDR1 SNHLY, CDR2 FYNNEI. CDR3 protein: CASTLRGGRYSDTQYF. The CDR3 DNA is TGTGCCAGCACCCTCCGGGGGGGGCGGTATTCAGATACGCAGTATTTT.

V and J are TRBV5-1 and TRBJ2-2; no definite D call. This CDR3 region has 16 residues. Germline V gene sequence: CDR1 SGHRS, CDR2 YFSETQ. The ends were cut back, 1 base at V and 0 bases at J, with 10 bases in the middle. The CDR3, as DNA: TGCGCCAGCAGCTTGAGGCCAGGAACGAACACCGGGGAGCTGTTTTTT. Its translation: CASSLRPGTNTGELFF.

The chain couples TRBV30 to TRBJ1-1, with TRBD1 as a possible D gene (5 bases). V was cut by 5 bases and J by 2 bases, with 15 bases left in between. The CDR3 contains 14 residues. The germline CDR1 and CDR2 sequences are GTSNPN and SVGIG (reference sequence). The CDR3 sequence is CAWLGDSLNTEAFF. The CDR3 region has the DNA TGTGCCTGGCTTGGTGACAGCCTCAACACTGAAGCTTTCTTT.

The chain employs TRBV11-2 and TRBJ2-1; 12 bases align to TRBD2. Germline values: CDR1 SGHAT, CDR2 FQNNGV. The CDR3 extends over 16 amino acids. Germline trimming cut 5 bases from V and 7 bases from J; bases unmatched to any gene: 9. CDR3 protein: CASSPRTSGNYNEQFF. The CDR3 nucleotides read TGTGCCAGCAGCCCTCGGACTAGCGGGAATTATAATGAGCAGTTCTTC.

The rearrangement joins TRBV19 to TRBJ2-2; 13 bases line up with TRBD2. Germline V lookup: CDR1 LNHDA, CDR2 SQIVND (reference sequence). The J segment lost 2 bases and the V segment lost 5 bases, leaving 8 bases of the junction unmatched. The length of the CDR3 is 18 residues. The CDR3 spells CASSGWTSGSPNTGELFF. CDR3 sequence (DNA): TGTGCCAGTAGTGGCTGGACTAGCGGGAGCCCTAACACCGGGGAGCTGTTTTTT.

The chain is built from TRBV5-1 and TRBJ2-7; possibly TRBD1 for D (6 bases). Germline V CDR1 and CDR2: SGHRS, YFSETQ. V gave up 4 bases and J gave up 7 bases, with 21 bases separating them. This CDR3 region has 15 residues. The DNA of the CDR3 is TGCGCCAGCAGCGTCTTGGGGCCAGGGGCTAGGGAGCAGTACTTC. Amino acids: CASSVLGPGAREQYF.

This chain joins TRBV11-2 and TRBJ2-1; 9 nucleotides align to TRBD1. The V segment lost 11 bases and the J segment 5 bases; nucleotides outside the gene matches: 16. The CDR3 is 16 amino acids. The germline V gene has CDR1 SGHAT and CDR2 FQNNGV. CDR3 bases: TGTGCCTCCCGCCCCCCCGGGACAGGGTTAAACAATGAGCAGTTCTTC. Amino acids: CASRPPGTGLNNEQFF.

This chain links TRBV7-3 with TRBJ1-1; no firm D call. V was clipped by 5 bases and J by 2 bases, with 21 bases between them. The CDR3 contains 17 residues. Germline assignment: CDR1 SGHTA and CDR2 FQGTGA. CDR3 DNA: TGTGCCAGCAGCCCTAGGAAGCTGGGAGCGACAAACACTGAAGCTTTCTTT. Translated: CASSPRKLGATNTEAFF.

J is TRBJ1-2 and V is TRBV3-1 (or the pseudogene TRBV3-2); D uncertain. V lost 1 base and J 3 bases, leaving 3 bases between the germline ends. Germline V gene data show CDR1 as LGHDT and CDR2 as YNNKEL (reference sequence). This CDR3 region has 12 residues. The CDR3 loop reads CASSQADYGYTF. CDR3 in DNA: TGTGCCAGCAGCCAAGCAGACTATGGCTACACCTTC.

This sequence joins TRBV28 and TRBJ2-1; no clear D gene. The CDR3 is made up of 15 amino acids. Per germline, CDR1 MDHEN and CDR2 SYDVKM. V lost 5 bases and J lost 0, with 11 bases in between. DNA of the CDR3: TGTGCCAGCAGTCCTTTTACAAGCTCCTACAATGAGCAGTTCTTC. Translating gives CASSPFTSSYNEQFF.

This clone appeared a few times. The rearrangement uses TRBV18 and TRBJ2-5; tentatively, D is TRBD2 (6 bases). V dropped 5 bases and J dropped 1 base, with 8 bases sitting between them. The CDR3 is 13 amino acids. The V gene's germline CDR1 is KGHSH and CDR2 LQKENI. In nucleotides, the CDR3 is TGTGCCAGCTCATTAGCGGCCCAAGAGACCCAGTACTTC. This sequence encodes CASSLAAQETQYF.

The chain is built from TRBV5-6 and TRBJ2-3, with TRBD2 as a possible D gene (6 bases). The germline V gene has CDR1 SGHDT and CDR2 YYEEEE. The CDR3 has 15 residues. The V gene lost 4 bases and the J gene lost 2 bases, with 14 bases spanning the gap. CDR3 in DNA: TGTGCCAGCAGCCGGAGGACTACGGACACAGATACGCAGTATTTT. Amino acid sequence: CASSRRTTDTDTQYF.

The chain employs TRBV29-1 and TRBJ2-3; D is unclear. Trimming stripped 4 bases from V and 0 bases from J, with 11 bases between. The CDR3 extends over 14 amino acids. The germline gives CDR1 SQVTM, CDR2 ANQGSEA. The chain's CDR3 is CSVVPATSTDTQYF. In nucleotides, the CDR3 is TGCAGCGTTGTACCTGCAACTAGCACAGATACGCAGTATTTT.

V is TRBV2 and J is TRBJ1-3; TRBD1 might be the D (6 bases). Trimming cost V 6 bases and J 0 bases, with 15 bases left between them. Germline CDR1 reads SNHLY; CDR2 reads FYNNEI. The CDR3 extends over 16 amino acids. Written as DNA, the CDR3 is TGTGCCAGCAGCCGCCTACAGGGTATCTCTGGAAACACCATATATTTT. Translating it yields CASSRLQGISGNTIYF.

This clone has just one count. V gene TRBV6-6 combines with J gene TRBJ2-5, with D perhaps matching TRBD2 (6 bases). The V gene's germline CDR1 is MNHNY and CDR2 SVGAGI (reference sequence). Trimming removed 6 bases from V and 5 bases from J, with 16 bases in between. This CDR3 is 14 amino acids long. For the CDR3, the DNA is TGTGCCAGCAGCCCGGGTAGCGGTTGGGAGACCCAGTACTTC. Its protein product is CASSPGSGWETQYF.

The chain uses TRBV9 and TRBJ2-1, with 10 positions matching TRBD2. Looked up from germline, CDR1 is SGDLS and CDR2 is YYNGEE. J was trimmed by 7 bases and V by 0 bases; bases with no gene match: 13. The CDR3 loop spans 18 amino acids. CDR3: CASSVALRSSGSGNEQFF. CDR3 sequence (DNA): TGTGCCAGCAGCGTAGCCCTGAGATCTAGCGGGAGTGGTAATGAGCAGTTCTTC.

The chain is built from TRBV30 and TRBJ2-2; 11 bases line up with TRBD2. Looked up from germline, CDR1 is GTSNPN and CDR2 is SVGIG (reference sequence). J was trimmed by 3 bases and V by 5 bases; bases with no gene match: 5. The CDR3 is made up of 15 amino acids. CDR3 region: CAWGEGLADTGELFF. DNA of the CDR3: TGTGCCTGGGGCGAGGGACTAGCGGACACCGGGGAGCTGTTTTTT.

In its sample, this clone was seen many times. The chain uses TRBV7-2 and TRBJ2-3; 8 nucleotides match TRBD2. The trim removed 4 bases at V and 0 bases at J, leaving 3 bases unmatched. This CDR3 comprises 15 residues. CDR1 is SGHTA and CDR2 is FQGNSA in the germline V gene. CDR3 DNA: TGTGCCAGCAGCTCGACTAGCGTAAGCACAGATACGCAGTATTTT. The encoded protein is CASSSTSVSTDTQYF.

The chain employs TRBV10-1 and TRBJ2-2, with D unclear. Trimming took off 3 bases at V and 1 base at J, with 6 bases between the two ends. Germline assignment: CDR1 WNHNN and CDR2 SYGVQD (reference sequence). The length of the CDR3 is 14 residues. The CDR3 region has the DNA TGCGCCAGCAGTGATGTCGTGAACACCGGGGAGCTGTTTTTT. Translating gives CASSDVVNTGELFF.

The J gene is TRBJ1-2, the V gene TRBV15; D unclear. The V end was cut by 0 bases, the J end by 6 bases, with 5 bases between. The CDR3 is 12 residues long. In germline, CDR1 is LNHNV, CDR2 YYDKDF (reference sequence). CDR3 DNA sequence: TGTGCCACCAGCAGAGATCAGGATGGCTACACCTTC. Amino acids: CATSRDQDGYTF.

The V and J genes are TRBV6-4 and TRBJ1-2, with 8 bases fitting TRBD1. Germline V gene data show CDR1 as MRHNA and CDR2 as SNTAGT. V shed 6 bases and J 0 bases; nucleotides not matched to a gene: 9. The CDR3 has 16 amino acids. CDR3 DNA sequence: TGTGCCAGCAGGCCGCGGCCAGGGGGCTCTAACTATGGCTACACCTTC. Its protein product is CASRPRPGGSNYGYTF.

This rearrangement joins TRBV4-3 to TRBJ1-5; D gene uncertain. Looked up from germline, CDR1 is LGHNA and CDR2 is YSLEER. The CDR3 is made up of 14 amino acids. The V end lost 0 bases, the J end lost 1 base, and 4 bases lay between the germline ends. CDR3 region: CASSQELSNQPQHF. The CDR3 coding sequence is TGCGCCAGCAGCCAAGAACTAAGCAATCAGCCCCAGCATTTT.